This T cell receptor (beta chain) was sequenced in a study of blood T cells in healthy people across ages. Each donor had approximately 10 milliliters of peripheral blood drawn. A second about 7 to 11 cycle PCR used barcoded and J-beta primers. TCRdb reprocessed the 5' RACE reads with MiXCR, giving one entry per CDR3 protein. The sample yields fewer than 600,000 distinct CDR3 sequences, about 27% seen once. This CDR3 is built from 11 residues. CDR1 is MNHEY, CDR2 SVGEGT, per germline. V was shortened by 5 bases and J by 11 bases, with 12 bases between the two germline ends. This clonotype came up a few times. The same data also contributed to another study, on T cells of mothers and their children.

This sequence was found in a boy between 2 and 10 years old in good health. The sample consisted of blood. The chain has TRBV6-2 or TRBV6-3 and TRBJ1-1; D call uncertain. The CDR3 bases are TGTGCCAGCAGTCAGATCCAGGAGGCTTTCTTT. Its protein is CASSQIQEAFF.